This TCR beta chain is from a study of Ad26.COV2.S vaccination and SARS-CoV-2 variants. Study in general: Once or twice, 56 days apart, Ad26.COV2.S was delivered intramuscularly.

The method was immunoSEQ multiplex PCR; TCRdb's version includes in-frame clones alone and lacks a portion of them. The sample lists a few hundred thousand clones; roughly 88% were seen once. Treatment: approximately 18 received Ad26.COV2.S at low or high dose, single or two shots; several received placebo; per-sample allocation not given. On day 63 after the first injection, vaccine and placebo recipients gave samples. An 18-55-year-old adult in Boston served as donor. This sequence was found in a person aged 18-65 years who received the Ad26.COV2.S COVID-19 vaccine or a placebo. The sequencing used peripheral blood, collected in a trial of Ad26.COV2.S vaccine versus placebo.

The CDR3, as DNA: TGTGCCAGCTCACCCCTCGACAGGGGGCAGAGGAACACTGAAGCTTTCTTT. Translating gives CASSPLDRGQRNTEAFF. The genes are TRBV18 and TRBJ1-1, with 10 bases matching TRBD1. Trimming at V came to 3 bases and at J to 1 base, leaving 8 bases not matched to a gene. Per the germline V gene, CDR1 is KGHSH and CDR2 is LQKENI. The CDR3 runs to 17 residues.